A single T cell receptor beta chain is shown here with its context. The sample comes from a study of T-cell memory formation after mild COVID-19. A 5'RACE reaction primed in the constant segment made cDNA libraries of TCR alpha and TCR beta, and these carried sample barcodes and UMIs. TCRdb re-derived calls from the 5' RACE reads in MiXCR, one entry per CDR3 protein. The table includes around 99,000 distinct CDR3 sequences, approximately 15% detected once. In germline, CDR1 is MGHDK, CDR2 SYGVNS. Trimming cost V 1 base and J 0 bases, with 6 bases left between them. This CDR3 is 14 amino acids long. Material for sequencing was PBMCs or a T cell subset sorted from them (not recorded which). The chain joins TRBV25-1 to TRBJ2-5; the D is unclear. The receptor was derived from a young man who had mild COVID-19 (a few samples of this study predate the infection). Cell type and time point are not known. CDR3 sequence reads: CASSESANQETQYF. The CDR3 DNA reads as TGTGCCAGCAGTGAATCCGCGAACCAAGAGACCCAGTACTTC.